This T cell receptor beta chain was sequenced for a study of cytotoxic CD8 clonotypes in ibrutinib-treated CLL. Study-level background: Partial responses totalled about 25 and complete responses 2; after median approximately 74 months, approximately 15 remained remitted and approximately twelve progressed.

Study-level results: Clonality (at baseline) was higher than in age-matched healthy donors and tracked circulating CD8+ T-cell counts.

As regards this clone: Its antigen is still unknown.

The CDR3 has 13 residues. The V end lost 4 bases, the J end lost 6 bases, and 13 bases lay between the germline ends. Germline CDR1 SGDLS, CDR2 YYNGEE. Libraries were prepared by immunoSEQ multiplex PCR; TCRdb keeps only in-frame clonotypes and omits some of them. The sample has 150,000 to 250,000 clones, approximately 72% seen once; the top ten hold roughly 13%. This rearrangement joins TRBV9 to TRBJ1-1; D gene ambiguous. The origin of this receptor is a human donor with chronic lymphocytic leukemia. The sequencing used PBMCs, collected after 24 months of ibrutinib treatment. The CDR3 sequence is CASSPRALAEAFF. Written as DNA, the CDR3 is TGTGCCAGCAGCCCTCGGGCGCTGGCTGAAGCTTTCTTT.